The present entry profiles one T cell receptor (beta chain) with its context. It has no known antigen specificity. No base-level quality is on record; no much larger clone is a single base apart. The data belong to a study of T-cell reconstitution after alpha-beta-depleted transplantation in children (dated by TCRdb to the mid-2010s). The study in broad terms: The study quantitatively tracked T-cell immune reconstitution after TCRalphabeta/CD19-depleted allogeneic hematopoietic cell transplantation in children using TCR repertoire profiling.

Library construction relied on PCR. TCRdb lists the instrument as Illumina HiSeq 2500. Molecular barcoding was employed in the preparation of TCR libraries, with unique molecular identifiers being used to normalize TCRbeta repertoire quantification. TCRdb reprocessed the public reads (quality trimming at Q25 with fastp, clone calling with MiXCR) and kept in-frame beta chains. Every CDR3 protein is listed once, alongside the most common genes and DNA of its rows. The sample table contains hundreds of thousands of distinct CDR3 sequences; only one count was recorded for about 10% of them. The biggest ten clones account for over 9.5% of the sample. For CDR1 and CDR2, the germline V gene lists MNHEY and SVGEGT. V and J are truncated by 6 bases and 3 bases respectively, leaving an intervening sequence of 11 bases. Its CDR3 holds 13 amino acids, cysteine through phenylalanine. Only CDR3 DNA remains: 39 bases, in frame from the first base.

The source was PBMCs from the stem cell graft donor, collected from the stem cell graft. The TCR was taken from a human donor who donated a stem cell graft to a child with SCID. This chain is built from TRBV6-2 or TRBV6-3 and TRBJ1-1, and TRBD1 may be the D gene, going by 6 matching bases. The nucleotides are TGTGCCAGCAGCGACAGGAGATACACTGAAGCTTTCTTT. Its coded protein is CASSDRRYTEAFF.